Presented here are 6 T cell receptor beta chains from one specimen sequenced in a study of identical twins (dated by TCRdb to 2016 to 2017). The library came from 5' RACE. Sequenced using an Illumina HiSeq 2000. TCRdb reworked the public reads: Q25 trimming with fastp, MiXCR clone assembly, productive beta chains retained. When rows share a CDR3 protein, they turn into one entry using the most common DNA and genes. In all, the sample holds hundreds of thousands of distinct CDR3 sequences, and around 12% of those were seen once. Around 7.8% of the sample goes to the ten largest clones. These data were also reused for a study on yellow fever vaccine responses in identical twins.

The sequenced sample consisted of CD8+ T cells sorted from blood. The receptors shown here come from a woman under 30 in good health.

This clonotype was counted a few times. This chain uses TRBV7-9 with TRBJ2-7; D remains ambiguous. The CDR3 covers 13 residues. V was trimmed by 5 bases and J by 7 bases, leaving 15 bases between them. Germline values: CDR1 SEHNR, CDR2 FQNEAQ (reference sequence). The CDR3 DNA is TGTGCCAGCAGCCCCAGACCCGGCGATGAGCAGTACTTC. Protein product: CASSPRPGDEQYF.

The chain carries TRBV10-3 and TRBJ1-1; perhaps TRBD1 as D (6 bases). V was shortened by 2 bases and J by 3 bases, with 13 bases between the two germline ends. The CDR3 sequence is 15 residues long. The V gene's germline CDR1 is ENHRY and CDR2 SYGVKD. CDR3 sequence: CAISEPEGVDTEAFF. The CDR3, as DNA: TGTGCCATCAGTGAGCCAGAGGGGGTTGACACTGAAGCTTTCTTT.

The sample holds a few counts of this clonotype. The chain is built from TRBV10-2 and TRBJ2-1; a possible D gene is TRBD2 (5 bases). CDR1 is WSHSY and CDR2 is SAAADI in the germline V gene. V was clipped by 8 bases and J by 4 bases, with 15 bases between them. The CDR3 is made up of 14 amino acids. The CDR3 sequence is CASGTERLYNEQFF. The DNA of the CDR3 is TGCGCCAGCGGTACCGAGCGGTTATACAATGAGCAGTTCTTC.

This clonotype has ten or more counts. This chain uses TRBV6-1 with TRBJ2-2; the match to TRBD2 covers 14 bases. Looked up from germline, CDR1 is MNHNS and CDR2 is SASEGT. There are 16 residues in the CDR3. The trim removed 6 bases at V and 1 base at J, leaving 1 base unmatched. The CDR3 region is CASRGLAGGNTGELFF. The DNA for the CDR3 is TGTGCCAGCAGAGGACTAGCGGGAGGGAACACCGGGGAGCTGTTTTTT.

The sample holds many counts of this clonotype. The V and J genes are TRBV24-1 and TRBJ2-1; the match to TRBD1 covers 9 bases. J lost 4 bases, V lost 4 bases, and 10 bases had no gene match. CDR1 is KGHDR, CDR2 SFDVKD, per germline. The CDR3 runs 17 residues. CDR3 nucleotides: TGTGCCACCAGTGAGCGGAACCGGGACAGGGTTTACAATGAGCAGTTCTTC. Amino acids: CATSERNRDRVYNEQFF.

The CDR3 region is CASSYPGTINEQFF. The CDR3 bases are TGTGCCAGCAGTTACCCCGGGACTATCAATGAGCAGTTCTTC. The genes are TRBV28 and TRBJ2-1; the match to TRBD2 covers 7 bases. This CDR3 has 14 amino acids. The germline V gene has CDR1 MDHEN and CDR2 SYDVKM. J was trimmed by 6 bases and V by 4 bases; bases with no gene match: 6.